This T cell receptor (beta chain) originates from a study of Ad26.COV2.S vaccination and SARS-CoV-2 variants. Study in general: A participant enrolled in the COV1001 Ad26.COV2.S trial arm provided the sample.

Treatment specified: some 20 received Ad26.COV2.S at low or high dose, single or two shots; roughly five received placebo; per-sample allocation not given. Sampling was performed 63 days after the first vaccine or placebo injection. Donation came from an adult in Boston who was aged 18-55 years. Vaccine was an Ad26 vector expressing Wuhan-strain SARS-CoV-2 spike. Repertoires were generated with immunoSEQ multiplex PCR, while TCRdb's copy carries only in-frame clones and drops some. The sample lists roughly 350,000 clones; around 89% were seen once. The specimen comprised peripheral blood, sampled in a trial of Ad26.COV2.S vaccine versus placebo. This TCR was sampled from a person aged 18-60 years who received the Ad26.COV2.S COVID-19 vaccine or a placebo.

CDR3 amino acids: CASSEYLGLDDIQYF. The CDR3 DNA is TGTGCCAGCAGTGAATATCTGGGTCTGGATGACATTCAGTACTTC. The chain joins TRBV2 to TRBJ2-4; D call uncertain. The CDR3 is made up of 15 amino acids. Trimming cost V 2 bases and J 8 bases, with 16 bases left between them. Germline CDR1 and CDR2: SNHLY and FYNNEI.